This T cell receptor (beta chain) was recorded in a study of T cell responses to AZD1222 COVID-19 vaccine (dated by TCRdb to the early 2020s). Background on the whole study: AZD1222 recipients given second doses at about 4 weeks or at about 12 weeks were pooled, since spike-specific TCR depth and breadth were not found to differ between the two schedules. A total of 230 to 250 trial participants underwent TCR sequencing, of whom roughly 210 had received two doses of AZD1222 and approximately 25 had received two doses of the MenACWY control vaccine. Trial participants were enrolled by age into subgroups of 18-55, 56-69 and 70-plus years, and about 150, 27 and 61 TCR-sequenced participants, respectively, were included in these subgroups. What the authors observed across the whole study: Reportedly, almost half of the unique spike-specific TCRs recognized epitopes lying outside the regions that are mutated in the B.1.351 and B.1.1.7 variants. Most participants were white British and females outnumbered males, and the authors suggested that clonal diversity may have been underestimated. Vaccine-associated CD4 TCRs spanned the whole spike protein, with dominant responses in regions 160-218 and 743-854. Only a handful of AZD1222 recipients were SARS-CoV-2 seropositive at baseline, limiting conclusions about previously exposed vaccinees. In the small 56-69-year group, the increase in depth fell short of significance, most likely because of low power. Because no samples from the day 14 peak response were available, repertoires could be characterized only after the peak T cell response. A significant rise in spike-specific TCR breadth and depth was observed after two AZD1222 doses relative to day 0 and relative to MenACWY recipients.

The germline V and J ends show losses of 4 bases and 2 bases respectively, and no gene match explains 5 bases of the junction. From the cysteine up to the phenylalanine, the CDR3 has a length of 15 residues. CDR3 DNA only is kept here, 45 bases in frame from base 1. The germline V gene sets CDR1 to SGHVS and CDR2 to FQNEAQ. Concerning this clone: What this receptor recognizes is not known. Base-call qualities are not available, and no considerably larger clone is one nucleotide away.

The CDR3 regions of human TCRbeta chains were subjected to immunosequencing. The original pipeline was this. TCRs in the repertoires were compared against a reference library of SARS-CoV-2-specific TCRs that had been generated with the MIRA antigen-specificity platform. Breadth meant the fraction of unique TCRs that were SARS-CoV-2-associated, whereas depth meant the fraction of total T cells that were SARS-CoV-2-associated. Each spike-specific TCR was assigned to its reactive spike region and to a CD4 or CD8 class using the MIRA data. Log10-transformed breadth and depth values were compared by one-way ANOVA with Sidak's multiple comparisons tests. TCRdb re-hosts the immuneACCESS table, in-frame sequences only. Its copies lack some clones; in the studies checked, an unresolved V gene accounts for under half of them, and the cause for the rest is not known. That table furnishes V, J and clone size, whereas the DNA furnished D and trimming. In this sample the table shows about 150,000 clones, about 93% of which occur a single time. The ten largest make up more than 3.5% of the sample.

The time point label here, explained by the study, means: baseline before first vaccination. Vaccinee samples were obtained from the UK trials COV001 and COV002, which included a single-blind randomized controlled phase 2/3 trial of AZD1222 (ChAdOx1 nCoV-19) in healthy adults. For TCRbeta chain sequencing, PBMC samples were collected from trial participants at day 0 and at day 28 after the second dose. The chain is made from TRBV7-8 and TRBJ2-1, with TRBD1 identical over 7 junction bases. The TCR originated in an adult in good health. Sequenced here: peripheral blood, sampled on day 0 of AZD1222 vaccination. CDR3 loop: CASSSWTGTYNEQFF. The DNA sequence follows: TGTGCCAGCAGCTCATGGACAGGAACCTACAATGAGCAGTTCTTC.